These T cell receptor beta chains were read from a single sample in a study of blood T cell repertoires in COVID-19. Sequencing used immunoSEQ multiplex PCR; TCRdb keeps in-frame clones, though not all of them. The table includes about 270,000 clones, approximately 85% detected once. Sequencing used PBMCs or T cells enriched from blood (not recorded which). Source of these receptors: a woman aged 45-65 years with acute COVID-19. Both conserved end residues are part of each CDR3. The D gene is left open where the match is weak. Expanded clones are given a class, and other clones once, few, many or no size at all.

CDR3nt: TGTGCCAGCAGTGTTCGGGGGAGCGTAAACAATGAGCAGTTCTTC
CDR3aa: CASSVRGSVNNEQFF
len: 15
v_gene: TRBV6-4
d_gene: .
abundance: .
j_gene: TRBJ2-1

CDR3nt: TGTGCCAGCAGCTCAACAGGGGGAACGGAATACGAGCAGTACTTC
CDR3aa: CASSSTGGTEYEQYF
len: 15
v_gene: TRBV7-9
d_gene: TRBD1
abundance: .
j_gene: TRBJ2-7

CDR3nt: TGTGCCATCAGTGAGTCGACAGGGCTGGTGGAAAAACTGTTTTTT
CDR3aa: CAISESTGLVEKLFF
len: 15
v_gene: TRBV10-3
d_gene: TRBD1
abundance: .
j_gene: TRBJ1-4

CDR3nt: TGCGCCAGCAGCCTACCCGCGGCGGGGACCGGGGAGCTGTTTTTT
CDR3aa: CASSLPAAGTGELFF
len: 15
v_gene: TRBV4-3
d_gene: .
abundance: .
j_gene: TRBJ2-2

CDR3nt: TGTGCCAGCCACCAGGTACCCTACGAGCAGTACTTC
CDR3aa: CASHQVPYEQYF
len: 12
v_gene: TRBV27
d_gene: .
abundance: .
j_gene: TRBJ2-7

CDR3nt: TGTGCCAGCAGCCCTTTTGAAGGGGGCGTCGCCGGGGAGCTGTTTTTT
CDR3aa: CASSPFEGGVAGELFF
len: 16
v_gene: TRBV14
d_gene: TRBD1
abundance: .
j_gene: TRBJ2-2

CDR3nt: TGTGCCAGTAGTATTCCCCCAGATAACACTGAAGCTTTCTTT
CDR3aa: CASSIPPDNTEAFF
len: 14
v_gene: TRBV19
d_gene: .
abundance: .
j_gene: TRBJ1-1

CDR3nt: TGTGCCAGCAGTTACGGAGGGTTGCAGGACGAGCAGTACTTC
CDR3aa: CASSYGGLQDEQYF
len: 14
v_gene: TRBV6-5
d_gene: .
abundance: once
j_gene: TRBJ2-7

CDR3nt: TGTGCCAGTAGTATAGTGGGCGAGTATGGCTACACCTTC
CDR3aa: CASSIVGEYGYTF
len: 13
v_gene: TRBV19
d_gene: .
abundance: once
j_gene: TRBJ1-2

CDR3nt: TGTGCCAGCAGTGAATGGCGGGTTAGGGGGTCCGGGGAGCTGTTTTTT
CDR3aa: CASSEWRVRGSGELFF
len: 16
v_gene: TRBV2
d_gene: .
abundance: once
j_gene: TRBJ2-2

CDR3nt: TGTGCCAGCAGCACCGCGCAGGGGTTAAGCAATCAGCCCCAGCATTTT
CDR3aa: CASSTAQGLSNQPQHF
len: 16
v_gene: TRBV7-2
d_gene: .
abundance: .
j_gene: TRBJ1-5

CDR3nt: TGTGCCTGGAGTACAGGTCCGTTTGGCTACACCTTC
CDR3aa: CAWSTGPFGYTF
len: 12
v_gene: TRBV30
d_gene: .
abundance: .
j_gene: TRBJ1-2

CDR3nt: TGTGCCAGCATCACCGGGAGCTCCTATAATTCACCCCTCCACTTT
CDR3aa: CASITGSSYNSPLHF
len: 15
v_gene: TRBV7-2
d_gene: .
abundance: .
j_gene: TRBJ1-6

CDR3nt: TGTGCCAGCAGCTCCGGACAGGGGTCCTATAATTCACCCCTCCACTTT
CDR3aa: CASSSGQGSYNSPLHF
len: 16
v_gene: TRBV11-1
d_gene: TRBD1
abundance: .
j_gene: TRBJ1-6

CDR3nt: TGTGCCAGCAGCGAGACTAGCGGGGGGGACCGGCAGTTCTTC
CDR3aa: CASSETSGGDRQFF
len: 14
v_gene: TRBV7-2
d_gene: TRBD2
abundance: .
j_gene: TRBJ2-1

CDR3nt: TGTGCCAGTAGTATGATGGGGACAGGGGGCGGGTGGAACACTGAAGCTTTCTTT
CDR3aa: CASSMMGTGGGWNTEAFF
len: 18
v_gene: TRBV19
d_gene: TRBD1
abundance: .
j_gene: TRBJ1-1

CDR3nt: TGTGCCAGCAGCTTATCCGGAGGCCGCAACACCATATATTTT
CDR3aa: CASSLSGGRNTIYF
len: 14
v_gene: TRBV11-2
d_gene: .
abundance: .
j_gene: TRBJ1-3

CDR3nt: TGTGCCAGCAGCCCACATAGCGGGGGGGCGGAGACCCAGTACTTC
CDR3aa: CASSPHSGGAETQYF
len: 15
v_gene: TRBV11-2
d_gene: TRBD2
abundance: .
j_gene: TRBJ2-5

CDR3nt: TGCAGCGTTGAAGTAACAGGGCCGGAGACCCAGTACTTC
CDR3aa: CSVEVTGPETQYF
len: 13
v_gene: TRBV29-1
d_gene: .
abundance: .
j_gene: TRBJ2-5

CDR3nt: TGTGCCAGCAGCCACAATAGCGGTGGGTCCTACGAGCAGTACTTC
CDR3aa: CASSHNSGGSYEQYF
len: 15
v_gene: TRBV27
d_gene: .
abundance: .
j_gene: TRBJ2-7

CDR3nt: TGTGCCAGCCTCCTAAACACTGAAGCTTTCTTT
CDR3aa: CASLLNTEAFF
len: 11
v_gene: TRBV11-2
d_gene: .
abundance: .
j_gene: TRBJ1-1

CDR3nt: TGTGCCACCAGCAGTACAGGGGTAGGGGAAAAACTGTTTTTT
CDR3aa: CATSSTGVGEKLFF
len: 14
v_gene: TRBV15
d_gene: TRBD1
abundance: few
j_gene: TRBJ1-4

CDR3nt: TGTGCCAGTAGGACAGGAGGTTCACCCCTCCACTTT
CDR3aa: CASRTGGSPLHF
len: 12
v_gene: TRBV28
d_gene: TRBD1
abundance: once
j_gene: TRBJ1-6

CDR3nt: TGTGCCAGCAGCCAGGACAGGGGTCGGACTGAAGCTTTCTTT
CDR3aa: CASSQDRGRTEAFF
len: 14
v_gene: TRBV3-1/TRBV3-2
d_gene: TRBD1
abundance: .
j_gene: TRBJ1-1

CDR3nt: TGTGCCAGTAGTATCGACCGTGGGACAGGGAACGTCTACACCTTC
CDR3aa: CASSIDRGTGNVYTF
len: 15
v_gene: TRBV19
d_gene: TRBD1
abundance: .
j_gene: TRBJ1-2

CDR3nt: TGTGCCACCAGTGATTTAAGAGGGCGAAGAACTGAAGCTTTCTTT
CDR3aa: CATSDLRGRRTEAFF
len: 15
v_gene: TRBV24-1
d_gene: .
abundance: .
j_gene: TRBJ1-1

CDR3nt: TGTGCCAGCAGCCCCCAAAGTCGAGTAGCGGGGGGGGATACGCAGTATTTT
CDR3aa: CASSPQSRVAGGDTQYF
len: 17
v_gene: TRBV7-2
d_gene: TRBD2
abundance: .
j_gene: TRBJ2-3

CDR3nt: TGTGCCAGTATCACAGGGGATCAGCCCCAGCATTTT
CDR3aa: CASITGDQPQHF
len: 12
v_gene: TRBV19
d_gene: TRBD1
abundance: .
j_gene: TRBJ1-5

CDR3nt: TGTGCCAGCAGCGTAGCGAGCTCGCACCAAGAGACCCAGTACTTC
CDR3aa: CASSVASSHQETQYF
len: 15
v_gene: TRBV9
d_gene: .
abundance: once
j_gene: TRBJ2-5

CDR3nt: TGTGCCACCAGCAGAGATCAGGGTCTACGATATGATTCACCCCTCCACTTT
CDR3aa: CATSRDQGLRYDSPLHF
len: 17
v_gene: TRBV15
d_gene: .
abundance: few
j_gene: TRBJ1-6